This T cell receptor beta chain was recovered during a study of long-term antiretroviral therapy in people with HIV. CDR1 is MNHEY, CDR2 SVGAGI, per germline. Losses at the gene ends were 4 bases for V and 6 bases for J; bases not matched to a gene: 11. The CDR3 length is 16 residues. The study, taken as a whole, reports: Repertoires in HIV (unlike those of controls) had narrower CDR3 length ranges.

As for this clone: Its antigen remains unknown.

Survey level was the resolution at which the v3.0 immunoSEQ assay ran. Sequenced by immunoSEQ multiplex PCR; TCRdb stores in-frame clones only, minus some. The table shows 20,000 to 30,000 clones, with 70% to 85% occurring only once. The chain joins TRBV6-5 to TRBJ1-4; 7 nucleotides agree with TRBD1. Sequencing used unsorted PBMCs, obtained 0.7 years before starting antiretroviral therapy. The TCR comes from a young man with HIV. CDR3 residues: CASSSRQGITYEKLFF. The CDR3 DNA reads as TGTGCCAGCAGTTCTCGACAGGGTATAACCTATGAAAAACTGTTTTTT.